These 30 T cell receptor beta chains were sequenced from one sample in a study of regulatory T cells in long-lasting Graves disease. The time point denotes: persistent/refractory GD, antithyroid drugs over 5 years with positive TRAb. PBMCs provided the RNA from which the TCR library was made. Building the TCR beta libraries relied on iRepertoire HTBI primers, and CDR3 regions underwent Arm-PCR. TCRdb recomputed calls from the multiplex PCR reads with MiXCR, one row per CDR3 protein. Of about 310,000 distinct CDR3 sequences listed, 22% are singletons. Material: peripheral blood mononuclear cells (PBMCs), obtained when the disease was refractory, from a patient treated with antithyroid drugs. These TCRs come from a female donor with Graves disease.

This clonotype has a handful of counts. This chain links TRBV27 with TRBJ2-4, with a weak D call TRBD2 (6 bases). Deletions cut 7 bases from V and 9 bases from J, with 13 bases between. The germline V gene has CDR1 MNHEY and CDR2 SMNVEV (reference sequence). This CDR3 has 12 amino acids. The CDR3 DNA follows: TGTGCCAGCAAGGGGACTTCTAGCATTCAGTACTTC. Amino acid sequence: CASKGTSSIQYF.

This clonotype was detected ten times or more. CDR3 sequence (DNA): TGTGCCAGCAGCCCTTGGACTAGCGAGAACACCGGGGAGCTGTTTTTT. This translates into CASSPWTSENTGELFF. The chain employs TRBV3-1 and TRBJ2-2; the match to TRBD2 covers 9 bases. This CDR3 spans 16 amino acids. The ends lost 4 bases at V and 1 base at J; junction bases unmatched: 4. Per the germline V gene, CDR1 is LGHDT and CDR2 is YNNKEL (reference sequence).

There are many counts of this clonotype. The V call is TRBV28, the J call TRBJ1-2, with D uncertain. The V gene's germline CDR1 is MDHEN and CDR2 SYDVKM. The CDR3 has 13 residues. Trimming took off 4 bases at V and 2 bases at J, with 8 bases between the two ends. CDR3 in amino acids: CASSYWINYGYTF. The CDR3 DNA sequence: TGTGCCAGCAGTTATTGGATAAACTATGGCTACACCTTC.

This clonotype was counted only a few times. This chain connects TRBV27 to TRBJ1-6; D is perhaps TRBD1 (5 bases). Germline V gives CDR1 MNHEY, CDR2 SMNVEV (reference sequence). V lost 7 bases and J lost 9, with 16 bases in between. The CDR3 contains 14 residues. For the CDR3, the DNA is TGTGCCAGCACCACCGGGCCCGGGGGTTCACCCCTCCACTTT. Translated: CASTTGPGGSPLHF.

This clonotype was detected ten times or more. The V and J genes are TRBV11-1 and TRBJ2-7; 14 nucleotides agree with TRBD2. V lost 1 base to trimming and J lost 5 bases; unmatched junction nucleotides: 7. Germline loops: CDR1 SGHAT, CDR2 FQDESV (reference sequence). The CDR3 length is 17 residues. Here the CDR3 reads CASSLDAGTSGSHEQYF. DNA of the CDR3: TGTGCCAGCAGCTTAGATGCCGGGACTAGCGGGAGCCACGAGCAGTACTTC.

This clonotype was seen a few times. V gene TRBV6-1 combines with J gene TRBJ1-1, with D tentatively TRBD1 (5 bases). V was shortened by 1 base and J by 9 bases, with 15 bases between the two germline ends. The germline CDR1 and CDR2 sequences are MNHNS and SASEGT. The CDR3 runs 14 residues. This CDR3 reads CASSEGGTPPQAFF. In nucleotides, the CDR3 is TGTGCCAGCAGTGAAGGCGGGACGCCACCTCAAGCTTTCTTT.

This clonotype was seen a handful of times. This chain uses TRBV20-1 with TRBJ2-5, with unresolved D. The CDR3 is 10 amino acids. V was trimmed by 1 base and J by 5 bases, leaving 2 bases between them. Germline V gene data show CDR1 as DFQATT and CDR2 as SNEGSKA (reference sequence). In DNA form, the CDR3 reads TGCAGTGCTAGAGTGGAGACCCAGTACTTC. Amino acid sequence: CSARVETQYF.

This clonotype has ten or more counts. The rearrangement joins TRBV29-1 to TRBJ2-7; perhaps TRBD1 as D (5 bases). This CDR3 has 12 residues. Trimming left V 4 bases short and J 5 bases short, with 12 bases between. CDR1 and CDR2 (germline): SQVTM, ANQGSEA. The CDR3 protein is CSVGAGYHEQYF. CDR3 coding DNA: TGCAGCGTTGGGGCAGGGTATCACGAGCAGTACTTC.

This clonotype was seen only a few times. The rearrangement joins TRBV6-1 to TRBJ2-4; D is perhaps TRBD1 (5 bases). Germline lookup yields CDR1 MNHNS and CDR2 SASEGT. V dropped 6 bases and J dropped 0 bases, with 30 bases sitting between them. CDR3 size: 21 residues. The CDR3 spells CASSGRLGALRSDIAKNIQYF. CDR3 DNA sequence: TGTGCCAGCAGCGGTCGGTTAGGGGCCCTGAGATCGGACATAGCCAAAAACATTCAGTACTTC.

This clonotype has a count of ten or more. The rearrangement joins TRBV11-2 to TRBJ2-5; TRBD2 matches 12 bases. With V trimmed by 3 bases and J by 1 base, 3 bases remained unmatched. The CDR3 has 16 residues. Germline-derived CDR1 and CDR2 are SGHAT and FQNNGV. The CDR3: CASSLGLAGLQETQYF. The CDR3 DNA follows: TGTGCCAGCAGCTTGGGACTAGCGGGTCTCCAAGAGACCCAGTACTTC.

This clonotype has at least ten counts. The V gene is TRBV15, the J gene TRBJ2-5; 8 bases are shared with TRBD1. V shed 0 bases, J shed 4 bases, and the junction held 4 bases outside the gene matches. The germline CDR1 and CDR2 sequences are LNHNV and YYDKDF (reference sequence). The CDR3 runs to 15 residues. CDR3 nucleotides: TGTGCCACCAGCAGAGATGGACAGGGTAGAGAGACCCAGTACTTC. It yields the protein CATSRDGQGRETQYF. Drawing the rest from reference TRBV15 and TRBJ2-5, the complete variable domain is DAMVIQNPRYQVTQFGKPVTLSCSQTLNHNVMYWYQQKSSQAPKLLFHYYDKDFNNEADTPDNFQSRRPNTSFCFLDIRSPGLGDTAMYLCATSRDGQGRETQYFGPGTRLLVL.

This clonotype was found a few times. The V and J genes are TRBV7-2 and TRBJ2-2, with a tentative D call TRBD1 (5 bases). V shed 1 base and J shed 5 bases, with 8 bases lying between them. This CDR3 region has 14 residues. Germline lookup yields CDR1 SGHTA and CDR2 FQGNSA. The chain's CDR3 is CASSLGGRTGELFF. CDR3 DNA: TGTGCCAGCAGCTTAGGGGGCAGGACCGGGGAGCTGTTTTTT.

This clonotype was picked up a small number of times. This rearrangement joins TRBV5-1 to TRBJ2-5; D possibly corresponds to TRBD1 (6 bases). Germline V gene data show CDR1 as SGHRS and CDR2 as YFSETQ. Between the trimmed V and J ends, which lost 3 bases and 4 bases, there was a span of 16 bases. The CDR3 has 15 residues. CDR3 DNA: TGCGCCAGCAGCTCAACAACAGGGTCCCCAGAGACCCAGTACTTC. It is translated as CASSSTTGSPETQYF.

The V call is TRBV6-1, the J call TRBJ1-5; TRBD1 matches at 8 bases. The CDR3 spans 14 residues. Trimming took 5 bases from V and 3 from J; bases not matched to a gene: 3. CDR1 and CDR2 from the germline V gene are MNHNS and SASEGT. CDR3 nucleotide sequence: TGTGCCAGCAGTCAGACAGGGGTCAATCAGCCCCAGCATTTT. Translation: CASSQTGVNQPQHF.

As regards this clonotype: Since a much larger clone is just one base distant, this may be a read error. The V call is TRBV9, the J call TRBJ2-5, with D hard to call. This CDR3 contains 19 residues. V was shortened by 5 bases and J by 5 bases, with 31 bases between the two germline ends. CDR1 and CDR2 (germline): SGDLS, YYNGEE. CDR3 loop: CASSYSSAASQILHETQYF. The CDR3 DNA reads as TGTGCCAGCAGTTACTCTTCGGCAGCGTCCCAAATTCTCCACGAGACCCAGTACTTC.

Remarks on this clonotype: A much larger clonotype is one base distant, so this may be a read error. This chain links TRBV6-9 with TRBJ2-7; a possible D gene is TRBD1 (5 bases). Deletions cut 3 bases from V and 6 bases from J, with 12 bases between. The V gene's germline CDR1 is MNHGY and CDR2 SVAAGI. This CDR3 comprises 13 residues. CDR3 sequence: CASSYSQGGEQYV. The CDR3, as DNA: TGTGCCAGCAGTTACTCCCAGGGCGGCGAGCAGTACGTC.

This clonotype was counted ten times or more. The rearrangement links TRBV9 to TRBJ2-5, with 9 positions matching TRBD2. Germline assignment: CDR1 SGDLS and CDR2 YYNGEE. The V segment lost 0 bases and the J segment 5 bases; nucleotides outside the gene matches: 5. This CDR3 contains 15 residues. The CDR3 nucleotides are TGTGCCAGCAGCGTAGTAGCGGGAGAGGGGGAGACCCAGTACTTC. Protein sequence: CASSVVAGEGETQYF.

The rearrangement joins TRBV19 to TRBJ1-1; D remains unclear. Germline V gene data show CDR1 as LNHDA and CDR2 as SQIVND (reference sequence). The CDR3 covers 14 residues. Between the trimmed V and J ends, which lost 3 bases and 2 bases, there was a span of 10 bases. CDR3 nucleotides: TGTGCCAGTAGTATGGATGGAATAAACACTGAAGCTTTCTTT. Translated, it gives CASSMDGINTEAFF.

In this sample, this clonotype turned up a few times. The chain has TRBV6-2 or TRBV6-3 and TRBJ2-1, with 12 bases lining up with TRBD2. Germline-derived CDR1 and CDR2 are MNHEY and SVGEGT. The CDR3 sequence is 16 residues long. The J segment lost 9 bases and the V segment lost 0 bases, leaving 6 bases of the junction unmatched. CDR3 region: CASSYSRLAGGGEQFF. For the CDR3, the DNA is TGTGCCAGCAGTTACTCGAGGCTAGCGGGAGGGGGTGAGCAGTTCTTC.

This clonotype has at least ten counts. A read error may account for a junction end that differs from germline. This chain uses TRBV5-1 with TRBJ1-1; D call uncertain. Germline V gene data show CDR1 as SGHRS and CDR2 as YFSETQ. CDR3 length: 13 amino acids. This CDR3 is CASSLELNAEAFF. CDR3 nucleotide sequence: TGCGCCAGCAGCTTGGAACTGAACGCTGAAGCTTTCTTT.

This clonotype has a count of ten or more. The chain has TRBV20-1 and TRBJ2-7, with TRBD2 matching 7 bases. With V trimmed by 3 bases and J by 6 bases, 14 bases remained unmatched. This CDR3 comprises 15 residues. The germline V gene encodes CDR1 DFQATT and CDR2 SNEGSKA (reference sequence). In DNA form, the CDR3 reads TGCAGTGCTAGTCTCCTTGGACTAGTTACTCCCGAGCAGTACTTC. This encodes CSASLLGLVTPEQYF.

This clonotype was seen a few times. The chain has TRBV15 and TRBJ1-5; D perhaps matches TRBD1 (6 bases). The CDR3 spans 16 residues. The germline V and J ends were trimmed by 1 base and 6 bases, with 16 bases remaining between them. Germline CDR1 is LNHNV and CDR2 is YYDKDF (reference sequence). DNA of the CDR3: TGTGCCACCAGCAGAGGGGGGGGGCGAACGGGTCAGCCCCAGCATTTT. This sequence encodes CATSRGGGRTGQPQHF.

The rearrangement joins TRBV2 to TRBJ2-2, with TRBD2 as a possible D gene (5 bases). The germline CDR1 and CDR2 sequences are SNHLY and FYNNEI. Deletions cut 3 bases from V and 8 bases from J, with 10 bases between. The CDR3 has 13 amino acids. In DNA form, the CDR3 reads TGTGCCAGCAGTGACCGGGAAGGGGGGGAGCTGTTTTTT. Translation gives CASSDREGGELFF.

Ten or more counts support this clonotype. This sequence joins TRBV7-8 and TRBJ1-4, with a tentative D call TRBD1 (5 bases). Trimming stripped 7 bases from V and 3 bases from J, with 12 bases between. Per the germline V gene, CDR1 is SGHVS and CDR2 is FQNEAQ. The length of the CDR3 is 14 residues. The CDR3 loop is CASTPIQANEKLFF. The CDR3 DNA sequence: TGTGCCAGCACCCCGATACAGGCTAATGAAAAACTGTTTTTT.

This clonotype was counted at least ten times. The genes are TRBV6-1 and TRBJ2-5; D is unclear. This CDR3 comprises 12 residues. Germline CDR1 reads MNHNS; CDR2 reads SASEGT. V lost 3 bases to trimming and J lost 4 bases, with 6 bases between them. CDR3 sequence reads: CASSDFGETQYF. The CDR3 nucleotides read TGTGCCAGCAGTGATTTCGGAGAGACCCAGTACTTC.

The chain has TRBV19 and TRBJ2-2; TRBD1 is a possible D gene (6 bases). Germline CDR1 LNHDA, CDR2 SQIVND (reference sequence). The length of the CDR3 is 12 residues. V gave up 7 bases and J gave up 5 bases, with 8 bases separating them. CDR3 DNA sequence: TGTGCCAGTACTACAGGGACCGGGGAGCTGTTTTTT. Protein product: CASTTGTGELFF.

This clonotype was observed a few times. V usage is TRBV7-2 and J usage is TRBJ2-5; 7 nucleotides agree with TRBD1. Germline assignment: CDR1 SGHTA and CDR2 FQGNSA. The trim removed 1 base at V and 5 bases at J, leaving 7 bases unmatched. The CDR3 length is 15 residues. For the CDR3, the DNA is TGTGCCAGCAGCTTAGGACAGGGTCTTTTTGAGACCCAGTACTTC. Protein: CASSLGQGLFETQYF.

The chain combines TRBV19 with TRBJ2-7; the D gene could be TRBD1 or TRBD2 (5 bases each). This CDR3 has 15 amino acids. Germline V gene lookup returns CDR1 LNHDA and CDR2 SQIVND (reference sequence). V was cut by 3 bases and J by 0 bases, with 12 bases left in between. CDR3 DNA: TGTGCCAGTAGTATGGGGGACGGCAGCTCCTACGAGCAGTACTTC. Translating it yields CASSMGDGSSYEQYF. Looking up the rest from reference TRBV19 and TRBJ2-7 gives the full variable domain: DGGITQSPKYLFRKEGQNVTLSCEQNLNHDAMYWYRQDPGQGLRLIYYSQIVNDFQKGDIAEGYSVSREKKESFPLTVTSAQKNPTAFYLCASSMGDGSSYEQYFGPGTRLTVT.

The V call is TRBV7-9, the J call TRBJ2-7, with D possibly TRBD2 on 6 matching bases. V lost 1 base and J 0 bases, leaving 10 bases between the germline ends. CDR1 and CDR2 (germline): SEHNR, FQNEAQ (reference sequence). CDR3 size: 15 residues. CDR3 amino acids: CASSLGQTSSYEQYF. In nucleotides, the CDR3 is TGTGCCAGCAGCTTAGGACAGACTAGCTCCTACGAGCAGTACTTC.

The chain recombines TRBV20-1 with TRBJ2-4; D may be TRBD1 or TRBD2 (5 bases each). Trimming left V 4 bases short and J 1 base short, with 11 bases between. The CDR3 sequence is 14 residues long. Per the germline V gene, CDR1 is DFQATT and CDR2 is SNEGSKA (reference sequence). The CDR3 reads CSATWGSAKNIQYF. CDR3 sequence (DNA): TGCAGTGCTACGTGGGGGAGCGCCAAAAACATTCAGTACTTC.